Shown below are 15 T cell receptor beta chains from a single sample sequenced in a study of tumor-infiltrating lymphocytes in primary liver carcinoma. TCR beta cDNA was reverse-transcribed from 500 to 550 ng of total RNA. The reaction used a constant-region primer and ProtoScript II reverse transcriptase. The TCR beta library was amplified through three nested multiplex PCR rounds in a modified ARM-PCR procedure. Two initial PCR rounds of about 9 cycles each paired TRBV1-TRBV30 forward primers with a C-beta reverse primer. From the multiplex PCR reads, TCRdb called clonotypes with MiXCR, one entry per CDR3 protein. The sample holds approximately 120,000 distinct CDR3 sequences, around 64% seen once. Unsorted bulk tissue (about 19-33 mg) underwent RNA and DNA co-extraction. Material: liver tumor tissue from sampling region 3. The subset was: tumor region T3, left-lateral pole. These receptors were collected from a woman aged 55 to 70 with primary liver carcinoma and hepatitis B virus infection.

Concerning this clonotype: It is likely a read error, because the conserved phenylalanine at the end of the CDR3 is missing. The chain couples TRBV6-2 or TRBV6-3 to TRBJ1-1; no clear D gene. The germline gives CDR1 MNHEY, CDR2 SVGEGT. This CDR3 has 14 residues. CDR3: CASSYTASDTEAFL. The CDR3 DNA sequence: TGTGCTAGCAGTTACACAGCCTCCGACACTGAAGCTTTCCTT.

About this clonotype itself: A much bigger clone sits one base away, suggesting this may be a read error. The chain recombines TRBV28 with TRBJ1-2; D call uncertain. The CDR3 spans 13 residues. Looked up from germline, CDR1 is MDHEN and CDR2 is SYDVKM. CDR3 amino acids: CASSSGPWGGCTF. CDR3 DNA: TGTGCCAGCAGTTCCGGACCCTGGGGTGGCTGCACCTTC.

With respect to this clonotype: Possible read error: a much larger clone is one base away. In this CDR3 the conserved last residue, phenylalanine or tryptophan, is missing, so a read error is likely. This chain joins TRBV12-5 and TRBJ2-7, with 8 bases aligning to TRBD1. This CDR3 contains 13 residues. After removal of 3 bases from V and 4 bases from J, the junction contained 2 bases not matched to a gene. The germline V gene encodes CDR1 LGHNT and CDR2 FRNRAP. This chain's CDR3 is CASGFDRGYEQYL. CDR3 sequence (DNA): TGTGCTAGTGGTTTTGACAGGGGTTACGAGCAGTACCTC.

Note on this clonotype: At one of its ends the junction is not consistent with the germline gene, which may arise from a read error. In nucleotides, the CDR3 is TGTGCCAGCAGCAGATCTAGCGTGGGTGTCTACGAGCAGAACTTC. Translating it yields CASSRSSVGVYEQNF. The chain has TRBV11-2 and TRBJ2-7; D might be TRBD2 (6 bases). The CDR3 consists of 15 residues. The germline gives CDR1 SGHAT, CDR2 FQNNGV.

This clonotype was observed at least ten times. The rearrangement links TRBV4-2 to TRBJ1-6; weak D call: TRBD1 (6 bases). The CDR3 extends over 16 amino acids. Per germline, CDR1 LGHNA and CDR2 YNFKEQ. Trimming took off 0 bases at V and 7 bases at J, with 13 bases between the two ends. The CDR3 DNA sequence: TGTGCCAGCAGCCAAGACCCGGGACACGGGAATTCACCCCTCCACTTT. This gives the protein CASSQDPGHGNSPLHF.

This clonotype was found many times. This CDR3 is CASSITDRPYNEQFF. CDR3 bases: TGCGCCAGCAGCATCACTGACAGGCCCTACAATGAGCAGTTCTTC. This chain connects TRBV5-1 to TRBJ2-1, with a possible D match to TRBD1 (6 bases). The CDR3 totals 15 residues. Germline CDR1 reads SGHRS; CDR2 reads YFSETQ. V shed 4 bases and J shed 2 bases, with 13 bases lying between them.

This chain links TRBV11-2 with TRBJ2-5; D perhaps matches TRBD2 (5 bases). This CDR3 is 16 amino acids long. The V end was cut by 1 base, the J end by 4 bases, with 16 bases between. Per germline, CDR1 SGHAT and CDR2 FQNNGV. For the CDR3, the DNA is TGTGCCAGCAGCTTAGGATTTTCAGTCAGCGGAGAGACCCAGTACTTC. This gives the protein CASSLGFSVSGETQYF.

A note on this clonotype: A read error may explain this, as a much larger clone is one base away. The CDR3 does not close with the conserved phenylalanine or tryptophan, likely indicating a read error. V gene TRBV28 combines with J gene TRBJ1-5; D is unclear. Germline-derived CDR1 and CDR2 are MDHEN and SYDVKM. The CDR3 runs to 14 residues. V lost 8 bases to trimming and J lost 0 bases, with 11 bases between them. The CDR3, as DNA: TGTGCCAGCGCCGGGCAATATAGCAATCAGCCCCAGCATTTA. Translated: CASAGQYSNQPQHL.

A remark on this clonotype: One end of the junction varies from germline; a read error may be responsible. The chain combines TRBV5-4 with TRBJ2-1, with 7 nucleotides matching TRBD2. Germline V gene lookup returns CDR1 SGHNT and CDR2 YYREEE (reference sequence). This CDR3 is built from 17 residues. CDR3 amino acids: CASSLGTSGSTYKEQFF. As DNA, the CDR3 is TGTGCCAGCAGCTTGGGGACTAGTGGGAGTACCTACAAAGAGCAGTTCTTC.

On this clonotype itself: A clone one base away is much larger, so this may be a read error. V and J are TRBV28 and TRBJ2-1, with D tentatively TRBD1 (6 bases). From germline, CDR1 is MDHEN and CDR2 SYDVKM. Trimming removed 5 bases at V and 5 bases at J, with 16 bases between. CDR3 length: 15 amino acids. CDR3 in amino acids: CASSPAGVLDNEQFF. The CDR3 region has the DNA TGTGCCAGCAGTCCCGCAGGGGTATTGGACAATGAGCAGTTCTTC.

About this clonotype itself: A read error may be the cause here, since a much bigger clone is one base away. Since the CDR3 does not end with the conserved phenylalanine or tryptophan, this likely comes from a read error. The chain uses TRBV29-1 and TRBJ2-1, with 13 bases aligning to TRBD2. V gave up 3 bases and J gave up 1 base; unmatched junction bases: 12. This CDR3 region has 19 residues. Germline CDR1 SQVTM, CDR2 ANQGSEA. As DNA, the CDR3 is TGCAGCGTTGAGACGCACCGGACTAGCGGGAGAGGGTCCTACAATGAGCAGTTCCTC. Translation: CSVETHRTSGRGSYNEQFL.

The chain combines TRBV12-3 or TRBV12-4 with TRBJ2-1; TRBD2 agrees at 11 bases. This CDR3 region has 17 residues. V trimming: 7 bases; J trimming: 4 bases; junction bases outside the gene matches: 12. The CDR3, as DNA: TGTGCCAGCATCCCCATCGGTAGCGGGAGGGCTTACAATGAGCAGTTCTTC. Translating it yields CASIPIGSGRAYNEQFF.

A word on this clonotype: The germline gene is not matched at one end of the junction; a read error may be the cause. The chain is built from TRBV11-2 and TRBJ2-1; TRBD2 might be the D (6 bases). From germline, CDR1 is SGHAT and CDR2 FQNNGV. CDR3 length: 15 amino acids. This CDR3 is CASGLEGGGIGEQFF. DNA of the CDR3: TGCGCCAGCGGCTTAGAGGGAGGAGGTATCGGTGAGCAGTTCTTC.

Points on this clonotype: No conserved phenylalanine or tryptophan ends this CDR3, so it is likely a read error. The rearrangement links TRBV6-2 or TRBV6-3 to TRBJ1-5, with unresolved D. Germline V gene lookup returns CDR1 MNHEY and CDR2 SVGEGT. The CDR3 loop spans 13 amino acids. V lost 4 bases and J 4 bases, leaving 8 bases between the germline ends. The CDR3 bases are TGTGCCAGCAGTTCCTCGGGAAATCAGCCCCAGCATCTT. The encoded protein is CASSSSGNQPQHL.

This clonotype was seen repeatedly, ten times or more. The rearrangement uses TRBV6-1 and TRBJ2-5; D may be TRBD1 or TRBD2 (5 bases each). There are 12 residues in the CDR3. Germline V lookup: CDR1 MNHNS, CDR2 SASEGT. V was pared by 6 bases and J by 7 bases, with 12 bases between. The CDR3 loop is CASSETGGTQYF. The CDR3 DNA follows: TGTGCCAGCAGCGAGACTGGGGGGACCCAGTACTTC.